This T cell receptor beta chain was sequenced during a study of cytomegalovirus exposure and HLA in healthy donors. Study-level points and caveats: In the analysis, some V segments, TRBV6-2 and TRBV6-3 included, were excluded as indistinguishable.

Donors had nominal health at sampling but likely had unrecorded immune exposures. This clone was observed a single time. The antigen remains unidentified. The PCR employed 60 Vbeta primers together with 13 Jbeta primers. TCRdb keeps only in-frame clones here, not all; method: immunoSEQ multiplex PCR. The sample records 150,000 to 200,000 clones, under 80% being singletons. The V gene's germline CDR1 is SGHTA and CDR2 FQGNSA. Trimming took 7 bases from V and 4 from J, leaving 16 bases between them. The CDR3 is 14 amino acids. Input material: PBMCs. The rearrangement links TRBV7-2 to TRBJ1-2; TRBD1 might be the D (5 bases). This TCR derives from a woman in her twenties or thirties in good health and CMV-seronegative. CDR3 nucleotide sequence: TGTGCCAGCAACATAGGGTCAGGGCCCTATGGCTACACCTTC. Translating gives CASNIGSGPYGYTF.